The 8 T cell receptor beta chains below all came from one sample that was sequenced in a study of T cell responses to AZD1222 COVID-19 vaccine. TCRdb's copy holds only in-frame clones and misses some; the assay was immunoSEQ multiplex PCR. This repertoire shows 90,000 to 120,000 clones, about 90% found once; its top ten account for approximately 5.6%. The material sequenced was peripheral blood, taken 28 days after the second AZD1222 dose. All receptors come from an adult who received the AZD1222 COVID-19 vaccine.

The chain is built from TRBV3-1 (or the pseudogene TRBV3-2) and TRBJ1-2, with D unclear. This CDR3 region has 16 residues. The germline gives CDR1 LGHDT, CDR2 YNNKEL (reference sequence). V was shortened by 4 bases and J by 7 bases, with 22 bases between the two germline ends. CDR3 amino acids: CASSRSPTGLRVGYTF. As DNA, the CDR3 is TGTGCCAGCAGCCGATCTCCGACGGGCCTCCGGGTTGGCTACACCTTC.

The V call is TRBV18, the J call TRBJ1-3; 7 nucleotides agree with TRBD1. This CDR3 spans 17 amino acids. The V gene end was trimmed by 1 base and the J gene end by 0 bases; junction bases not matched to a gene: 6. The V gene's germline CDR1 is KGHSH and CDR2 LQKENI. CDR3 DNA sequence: TGTGCCAGCTCACCACGGTCCAGGGGGACCTCTGGAAACACCATATATTTT. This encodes CASSPRSRGTSGNTIYF.

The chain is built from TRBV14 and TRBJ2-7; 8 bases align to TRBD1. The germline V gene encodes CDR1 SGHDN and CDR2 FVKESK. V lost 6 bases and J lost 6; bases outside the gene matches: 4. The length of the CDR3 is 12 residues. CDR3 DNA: TGTGCCAGCAGTCCGACAGGGGTCGAGCAGTACTTC. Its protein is CASSPTGVEQYF.

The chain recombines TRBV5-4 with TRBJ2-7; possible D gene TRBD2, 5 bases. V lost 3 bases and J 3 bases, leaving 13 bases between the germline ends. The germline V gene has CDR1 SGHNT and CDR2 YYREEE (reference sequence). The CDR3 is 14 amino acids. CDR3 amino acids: CASSSRGVNYEQYF. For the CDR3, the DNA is TGTGCCAGCAGCTCCCGGGGTGTAAACTACGAGCAGTACTTC. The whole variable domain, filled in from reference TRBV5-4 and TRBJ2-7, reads ETGVTQSPTHLIKTRGQQVTLRCSSQSGHNTVSWYQQALGQGPQFIFQYYREEENGRGNFPPRFSGLQFPNYSSELNVNALELDDSALYLCASSSRGVNYEQYFGPGTRLTVT.

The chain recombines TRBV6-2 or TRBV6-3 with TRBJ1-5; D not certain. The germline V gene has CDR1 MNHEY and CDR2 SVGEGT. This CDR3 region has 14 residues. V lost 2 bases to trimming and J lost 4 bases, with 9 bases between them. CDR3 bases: TGTGCCAGCAGTTACCTTGGCAAGAATCAGCCCCAGCATTTT. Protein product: CASSYLGKNQPQHF.

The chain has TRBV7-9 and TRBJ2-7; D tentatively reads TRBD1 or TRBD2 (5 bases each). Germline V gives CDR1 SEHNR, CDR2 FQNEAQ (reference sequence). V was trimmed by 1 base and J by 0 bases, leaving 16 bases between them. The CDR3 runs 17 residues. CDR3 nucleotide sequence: TGTGCCAGCAGCTTAGGGGGTGAGGGGCTCAGCTCCTACGAGCAGTACTTC. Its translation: CASSLGGEGLSSYEQYF. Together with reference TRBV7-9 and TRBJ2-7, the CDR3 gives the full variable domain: DTGVSQNPRHKITKRGQNVTFRCDPISEHNRLYWYRQTLGQGPEFLTYFQNEAQLEKSRLLSDRFSAERPKGSFSTLEIQRTEQGDSAMYLCASSLGGEGLSSYEQYFGPGTRLTVT.

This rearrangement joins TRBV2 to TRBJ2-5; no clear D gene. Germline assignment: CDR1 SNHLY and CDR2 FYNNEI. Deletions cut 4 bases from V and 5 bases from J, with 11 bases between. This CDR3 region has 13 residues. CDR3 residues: CASSVLQVETQYF. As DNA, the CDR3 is TGTGCCAGCAGTGTATTGCAGGTGGAGACCCAGTACTTC.

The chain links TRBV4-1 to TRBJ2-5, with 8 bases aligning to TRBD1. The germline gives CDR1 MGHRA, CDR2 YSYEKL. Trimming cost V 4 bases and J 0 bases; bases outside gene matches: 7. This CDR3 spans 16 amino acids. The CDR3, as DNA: TGCGCCAGCAGCCGGGCTGCAGGGGGCAACCAAGAGACCCAGTACTTC. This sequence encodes CASSRAAGGNQETQYF.